A single sample gave rise to the 11 T cell receptor beta chains below, sequenced in a study of blood T cell repertoires in COVID-19. Clones were read by immunoSEQ multiplex PCR, and TCRdb kept only the in-frame ones, dropping some. Found here are about 150,000 clones, roughly 80% of them singletons; the top ten hold under 2.5%. Sequenced sample: peripheral blood. Source of these receptors: a man aged 65 to 85 with acute or convalescent COVID-19.

This chain links TRBV28 with TRBJ1-5; TRBD1 aligns across 7 bases. CDR1 and CDR2 (germline): MDHEN, SYDVKM. This CDR3 spans 13 amino acids. V lost 4 bases, J lost 16 bases, and 13 bases stayed unmatched. This CDR3 reads CASSSLRGRGGHF. In DNA, the CDR3 is TGTGCCAGCAGTTCCTTAAGGGGGCGGGGTGGACATTTT. Full variable domain (missing parts from reference TRBV28 and TRBJ1-5): DVKVTQSSRYLVKRTGEKVFLECVQDMDHENMFWYRQDPGLGLRLIYFSYDVKMKEKGDIPEGYSVSREKKERFSLILESASTNQTSMYLCASSSLRGRGGHFGDGTRLSIL.

This clone was seen a single time. The chain couples TRBV24-1 to TRBJ2-2; D remains ambiguous. Per the germline V gene, CDR1 is KGHDR and CDR2 is SFDVKD. The V gene lost 5 bases and the J gene lost 6 bases, with 6 bases spanning the gap. The CDR3 runs to 12 residues. CDR3 amino acids: CATSAGPGELFF. DNA for the CDR3: TGTGCCACCAGTGCGGGTCCCGGGGAGCTGTTTTTT.

Written as DNA, the CDR3 is TGTGCCTGGATAGTCAGGTGGCAGCCCCAGCATTTT. Its protein is CAWIVRWQPQHF. This chain connects TRBV30 to TRBJ1-5; D unclear. This CDR3 has 12 amino acids. Germline-derived CDR1 and CDR2 are GTSNPN and SVGIG (reference sequence). Trimming stripped 4 bases from V and 7 bases from J, with 11 bases between. Complete variable domain (other parts from reference TRBV30 and TRBJ1-5): SQTIHQWPATLVQPVGSPLSLECTVEGTSNPNLYWYRQAAGRGLQLLFYSVGIGQISSEVPQNLSASRPQDRQFILSSKKLLLSDSGFYLCAWIVRWQPQHFGDGTRLSIL.

The chain is built from TRBV3-1 (or the pseudogene TRBV3-2) and TRBJ2-3, with D unresolved. This CDR3 comprises 14 residues. V was pared by 5 bases and J by 2 bases, with 11 bases between. Germline V gene sequence: CDR1 LGHDT, CDR2 YNNKEL (reference sequence). The CDR3 sequence: CASSKSQVTDTQYF. The CDR3 coding sequence is TGTGCCAGCAGCAAAAGCCAGGTCACAGATACGCAGTATTTT.

The rearrangement links TRBV3-1 (or the pseudogene TRBV3-2) to TRBJ1-3; a weak D match, TRBD1 (6 bases). The CDR3 consists of 17 residues. Trimming left V 0 bases short and J 4 bases short, with 16 bases between. Germline V gene data show CDR1 as LGHDT and CDR2 as YNNKEL (reference sequence). DNA of the CDR3: TGTGCCAGCAGCCAAGAATACGAGGGGGGGAAAGGAAACACCATATATTTT. This translates into CASSQEYEGGKGNTIYF.

The J gene is TRBJ1-4, the V gene TRBV29-1; D possibly corresponds to TRBD1 (5 bases). CDR1 SQVTM and CDR2 ANQGSEA come from the germline V gene. CDR3 size: 12 residues. V was clipped by 3 bases and J by 17 bases, with 19 bases between them. The CDR3 bases are TGCAGCGTTGAGGTCGGGGCCGGGGGAATTTTTTTT. Translated: CSVEVGAGGIFF.

The sample holds a few counts of this clone. The chain recombines TRBV7-9 with TRBJ1-6; 9 bases are a match to TRBD1. V shed 8 bases and J 2 bases; nucleotides not matched to a gene: 4. CDR1 is SEHNR and CDR2 is FQNEAQ in the germline V gene (reference sequence). The CDR3 consists of 15 residues. CDR3: CASRDRETYNSPLHF. The CDR3 nucleotides are TGTGCCAGCCGGGACAGGGAAACCTATAATTCACCCCTCCACTTT.

This clone is a singleton in its sample. The CDR3 bases are TGTGCCATCAGTGAGTCGAGCAGCGGGGTTGGCACAGATACGCAGTATTTT. Its translation: CAISESSSGVGTDTQYF. V is TRBV10-3 and J is TRBJ2-3; 7 bases match TRBD2. After removal of 0 bases from V and 1 base from J, the junction contained 7 bases not matched to a gene. Germline V gene data show CDR1 as ENHRY and CDR2 as SYGVKD. The CDR3 is 17 amino acids.

The V call is TRBV10-1, the J call TRBJ2-7; TRBD1 aligns across 8 bases. Trimming removed 11 bases from V and 3 bases from J; junction bases left unmatched: 6. Germline CDR1 is WNHNN and CDR2 is SYGVQD (reference sequence). This CDR3 region has 12 residues. This chain's CDR3 is CADGTGDYEQYF. CDR3 in DNA: TGCGCCGACGGGACAGGAGACTACGAGCAGTACTTC.

This clone was seen only once. The chain combines TRBV2 with TRBJ1-2, with 9 bases matching TRBD1. With 6 bases clipped from V and 1 base from J, the junction kept 3 bases outside the gene matches. The germline V gene has CDR1 SNHLY and CDR2 FYNNEI. The CDR3 length is 14 residues. The CDR3: CASSPGQGNYGYTF. CDR3 coding DNA: TGTGCCAGCAGCCCGGGACAGGGTAACTATGGCTACACCTTC.

CDR3 region: CASRPGTGVVYEQYF. In DNA form, the CDR3 reads TGTGCCAGCAGACCCGGGACAGGAGTGGTCTACGAGCAGTACTTC. The chain uses TRBV2 and TRBJ2-7, with TRBD1 matching over 8 bases. Germline CDR1 SNHLY, CDR2 FYNNEI. This CDR3 contains 15 residues. With V trimmed by 6 bases and J by 3 bases, 10 bases remained unmatched.